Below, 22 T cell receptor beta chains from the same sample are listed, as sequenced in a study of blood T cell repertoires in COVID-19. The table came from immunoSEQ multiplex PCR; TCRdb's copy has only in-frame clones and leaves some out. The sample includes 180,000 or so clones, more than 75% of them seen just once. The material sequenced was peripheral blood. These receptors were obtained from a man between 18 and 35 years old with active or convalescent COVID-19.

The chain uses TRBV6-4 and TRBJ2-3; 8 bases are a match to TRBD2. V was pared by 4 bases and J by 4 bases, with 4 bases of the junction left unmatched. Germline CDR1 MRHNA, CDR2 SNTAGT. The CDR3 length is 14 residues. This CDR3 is CASSAGGAADTQYF. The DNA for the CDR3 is TGTGCCAGCAGTGCCGGGGGGGCCGCAGATACGCAGTATTTT.

The CDR3 sequence is CATSDLSHGYTF. Here the CDR3 DNA reads TGTGCCACCAGTGATTTGAGCCATGGCTACACCTTC. This chain connects TRBV24-1 to TRBJ1-2; D is unresolved. There are 12 residues in the CDR3. Trimming took off 0 bases at V and 6 bases at J, with 4 bases between the two ends. Looked up from germline, CDR1 is KGHDR and CDR2 is SFDVKD.

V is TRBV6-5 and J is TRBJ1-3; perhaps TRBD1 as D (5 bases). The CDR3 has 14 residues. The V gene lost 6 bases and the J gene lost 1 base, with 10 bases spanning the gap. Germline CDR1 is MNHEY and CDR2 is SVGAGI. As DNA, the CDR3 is TGTGCCAGCAGAAGGGGCACATCTGGAAACACCATATATTTT. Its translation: CASRRGTSGNTIYF.

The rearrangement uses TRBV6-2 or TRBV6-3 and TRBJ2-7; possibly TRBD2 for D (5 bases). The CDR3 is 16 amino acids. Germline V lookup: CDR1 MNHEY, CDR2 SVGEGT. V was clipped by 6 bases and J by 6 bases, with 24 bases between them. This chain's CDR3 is CASRPREQGVLSEQYF. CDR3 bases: TGTGCCAGCAGGCCTCGGGAACAAGGTGTTCTAAGCGAGCAGTACTTC.

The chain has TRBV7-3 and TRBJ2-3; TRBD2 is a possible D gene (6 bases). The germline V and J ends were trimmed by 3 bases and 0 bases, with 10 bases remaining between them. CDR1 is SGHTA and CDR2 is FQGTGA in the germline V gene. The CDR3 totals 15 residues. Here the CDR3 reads CASSLRDTSTDTQYF. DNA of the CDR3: TGTGCCAGCAGCTTGCGGGATACAAGCACAGATACGCAGTATTTT.

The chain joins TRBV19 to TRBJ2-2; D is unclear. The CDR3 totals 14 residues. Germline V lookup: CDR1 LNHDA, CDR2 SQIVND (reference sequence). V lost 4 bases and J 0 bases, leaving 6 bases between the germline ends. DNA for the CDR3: TGTGCCAGTAGTACGGGTTCGAACACCGGGGAGCTGTTTTTT. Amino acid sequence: CASSTGSNTGELFF.

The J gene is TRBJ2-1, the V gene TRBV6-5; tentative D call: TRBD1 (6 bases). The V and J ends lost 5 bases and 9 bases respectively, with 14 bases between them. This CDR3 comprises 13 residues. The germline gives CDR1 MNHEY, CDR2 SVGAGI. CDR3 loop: CASSNKQGIEQFF. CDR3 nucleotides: TGTGCCAGCAGTAACAAGCAGGGGATTGAGCAGTTCTTC.

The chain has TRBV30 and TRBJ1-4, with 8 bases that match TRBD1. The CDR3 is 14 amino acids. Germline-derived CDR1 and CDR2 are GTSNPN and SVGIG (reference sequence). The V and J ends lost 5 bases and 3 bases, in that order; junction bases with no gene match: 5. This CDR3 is CAWDPGQANEKLFF. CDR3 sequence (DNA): TGTGCCTGGGACCCGGGACAGGCTAATGAAAAACTGTTTTTT.

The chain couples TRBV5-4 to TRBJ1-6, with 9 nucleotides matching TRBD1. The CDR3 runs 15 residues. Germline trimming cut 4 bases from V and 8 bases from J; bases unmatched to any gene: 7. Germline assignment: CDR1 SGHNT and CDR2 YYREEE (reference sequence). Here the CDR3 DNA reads TGTGCCAGCAGCCCGCGGACAGGGGAGGATTCACCCCTCCACTTT. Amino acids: CASSPRTGEDSPLHF.

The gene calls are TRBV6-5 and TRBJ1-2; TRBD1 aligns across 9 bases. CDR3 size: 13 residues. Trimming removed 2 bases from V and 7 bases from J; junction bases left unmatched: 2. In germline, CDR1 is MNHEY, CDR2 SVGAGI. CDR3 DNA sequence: TGTGCCAGCAGTTACGGGACAGGGTTTGGCTACACCTTC. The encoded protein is CASSYGTGFGYTF.

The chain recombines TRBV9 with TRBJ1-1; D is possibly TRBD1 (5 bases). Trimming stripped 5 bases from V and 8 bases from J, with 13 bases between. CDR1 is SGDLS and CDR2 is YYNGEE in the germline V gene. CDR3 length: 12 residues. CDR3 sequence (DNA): TGTGCCAGCAGGGGGTCAGGGCCCGAAGCTTTCTTT. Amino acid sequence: CASRGSGPEAFF.

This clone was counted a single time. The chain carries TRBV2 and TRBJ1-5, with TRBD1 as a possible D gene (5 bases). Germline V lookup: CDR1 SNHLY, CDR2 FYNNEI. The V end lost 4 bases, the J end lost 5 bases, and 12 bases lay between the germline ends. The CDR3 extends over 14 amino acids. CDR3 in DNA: TGTGCCAGCAGTGTAGGTCAGGGCTATCAGCCCCAGCATTTT. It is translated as CASSVGQGYQPQHF.

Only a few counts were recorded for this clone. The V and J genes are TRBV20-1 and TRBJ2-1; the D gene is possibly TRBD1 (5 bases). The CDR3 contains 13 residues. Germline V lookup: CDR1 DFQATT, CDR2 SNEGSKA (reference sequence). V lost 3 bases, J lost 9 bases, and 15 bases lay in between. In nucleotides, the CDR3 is TGCAGTGCTAGTTCGTGGGATCAGGGTGAGCAGTTCTTC. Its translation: CSASSWDQGEQFF.

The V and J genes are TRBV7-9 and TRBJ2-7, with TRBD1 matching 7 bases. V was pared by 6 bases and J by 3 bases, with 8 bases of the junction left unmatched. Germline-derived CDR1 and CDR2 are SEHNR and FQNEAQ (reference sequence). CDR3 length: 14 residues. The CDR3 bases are TGTGCCAGCAGTTTTCGCGACAGGGACTACGAGCAGTACTTC. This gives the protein CASSFRDRDYEQYF.

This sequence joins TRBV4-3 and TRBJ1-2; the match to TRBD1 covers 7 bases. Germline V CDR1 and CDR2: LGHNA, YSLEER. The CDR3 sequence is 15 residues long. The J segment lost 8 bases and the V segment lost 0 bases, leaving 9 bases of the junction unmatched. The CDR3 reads CASSQDRTGLPGYTF. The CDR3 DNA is TGCGCCAGCAGCCAAGACAGGACAGGCCTTCCCGGCTACACCTTC.

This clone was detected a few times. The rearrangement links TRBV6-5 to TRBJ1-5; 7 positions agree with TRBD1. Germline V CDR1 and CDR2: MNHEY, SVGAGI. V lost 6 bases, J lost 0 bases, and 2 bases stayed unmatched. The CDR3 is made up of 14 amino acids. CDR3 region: CASSWDSSNQPQHF. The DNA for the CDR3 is TGTGCCAGCAGCTGGGACAGTAGCAATCAGCCCCAGCATTTT.

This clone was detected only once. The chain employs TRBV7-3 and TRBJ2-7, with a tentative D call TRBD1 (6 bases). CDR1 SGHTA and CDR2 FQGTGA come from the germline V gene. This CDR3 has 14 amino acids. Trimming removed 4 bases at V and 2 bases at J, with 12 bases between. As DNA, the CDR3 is TGTGCCAGCAGCTATTCATGGGGGCCCTACGAGCAGTACTTC. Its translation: CASSYSWGPYEQYF.

For the CDR3, the DNA is TGTGCCAGCAGAATACAGTTTGAAGCTTTCTTT. Translating gives CASRIQFEAFF. The chain couples TRBV2 to TRBJ1-1; no definite D call. V was trimmed by 6 bases and J by 7 bases, leaving 9 bases between them. The CDR3 covers 11 residues. Germline CDR1 is SNHLY and CDR2 is FYNNEI.

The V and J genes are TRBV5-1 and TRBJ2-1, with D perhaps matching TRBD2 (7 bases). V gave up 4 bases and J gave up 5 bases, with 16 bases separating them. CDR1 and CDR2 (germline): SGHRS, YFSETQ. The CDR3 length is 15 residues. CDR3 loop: CASSPRGALNNEQFF. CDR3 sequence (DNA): TGCGCCAGCAGCCCCCGGGGGGCCCTTAACAATGAGCAGTTCTTC.

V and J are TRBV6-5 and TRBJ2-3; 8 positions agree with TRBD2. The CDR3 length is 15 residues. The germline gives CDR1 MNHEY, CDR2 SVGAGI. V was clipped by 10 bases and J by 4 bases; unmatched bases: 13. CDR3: CATQIAGGGPDTQYF. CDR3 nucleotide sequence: TGTGCCACCCAAATCGCCGGGGGGGGTCCAGATACGCAGTATTTT.

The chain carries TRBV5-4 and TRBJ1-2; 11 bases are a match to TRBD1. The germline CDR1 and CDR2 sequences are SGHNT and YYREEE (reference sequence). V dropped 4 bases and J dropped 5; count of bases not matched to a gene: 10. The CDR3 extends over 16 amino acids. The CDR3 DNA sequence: TGTGCCAGCAGCACCGGACAGGGGGCAGTAGTATATGGCTACACCTTC. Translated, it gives CASSTGQGAVVYGYTF.

The CDR3 nucleotides read TGTGCCAGCGAACAGGAACTGGGAGCTTTCTTT. Translation gives CASEQELGAFF. V usage is TRBV6-5 and J usage is TRBJ1-1, with D perhaps TRBD1 (5 bases). From germline, CDR1 is MNHEY and CDR2 SVGAGI. The CDR3 covers 11 residues. The V end was cut by 8 bases, the J end by 10 bases, with 14 bases between.